The sequence of this TCR beta chain was determined in a study of CD8+ T cells in alopecia areata. Study details: The tofacitinib course ran for 6 to 18 months and was followed by 6 months off drug. Study-level findings and limits: It was less clear whether patients shared TCRs than it was in mice, possibly because of HLA. Resident alphabeta T cells of normal skin are also sequenced in scalp samples.

The CDR3 covers 18 residues. Germline V gene lookup returns CDR1 SGHRS and CDR2 YFSETQ. V shed 5 bases and J 2 bases; nucleotides not matched to a gene: 13. This clone was observed a handful of times. Its antigen is as yet unknown. It was from alopecia areata patients that lesional scalp punch biopsies and peripheral blood were collected. Following extraction, RNA underwent reverse transcription to cDNA, which served as the sequencing template. TCRdb keeps only in-frame clones here, not all; method: immunoSEQ multiplex PCR. The sample holds 110,000 or so clones, roughly two fifths seen once. The V call is TRBV5-1, the J call TRBJ2-3; TRBD2 aligns across 11 bases. This clonotype originated in a human donor with alopecia areata. The sample taken for sequencing was CD4+ T cells sorted from blood. CDR3 protein: CASSPDPGLAVSTDTQYF. The CDR3 region has the DNA TGCGCCAGCAGTCCAGATCCGGGACTAGCGGTTTCCACAGATACGCAGTATTTT.